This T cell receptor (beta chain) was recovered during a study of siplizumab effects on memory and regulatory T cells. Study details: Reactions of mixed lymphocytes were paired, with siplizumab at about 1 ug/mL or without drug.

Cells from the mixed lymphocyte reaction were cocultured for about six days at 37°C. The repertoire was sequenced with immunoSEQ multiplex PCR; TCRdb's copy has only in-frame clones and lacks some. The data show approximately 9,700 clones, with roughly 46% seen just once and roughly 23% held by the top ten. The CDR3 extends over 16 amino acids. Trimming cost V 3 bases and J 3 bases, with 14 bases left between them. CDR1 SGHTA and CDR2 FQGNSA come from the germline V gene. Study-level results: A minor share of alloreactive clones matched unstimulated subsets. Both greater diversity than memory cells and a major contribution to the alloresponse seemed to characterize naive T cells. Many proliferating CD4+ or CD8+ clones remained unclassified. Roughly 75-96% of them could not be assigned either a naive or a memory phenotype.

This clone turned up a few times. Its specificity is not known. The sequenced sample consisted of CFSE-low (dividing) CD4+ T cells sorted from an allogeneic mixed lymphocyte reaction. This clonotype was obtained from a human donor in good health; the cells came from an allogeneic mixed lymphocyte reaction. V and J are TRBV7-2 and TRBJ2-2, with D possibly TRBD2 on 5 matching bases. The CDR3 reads CASSFPSRVYTGELFF. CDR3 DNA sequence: TGTGCCAGCAGCTTCCCCTCGCGGGTGTACACCGGGGAGCTGTTTTTT. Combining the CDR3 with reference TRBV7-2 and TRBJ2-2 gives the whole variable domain GAGVSQSPSNKVTEKGKDVELRCDPISGHTALYWYRQSLGQGLEFLIYFQGNSAPDKSGLPSDRFSAERTGGSVSTLTIQRTQQEDSAVYLCASSFPSRVYTGELFFGEGSRLTVL.